Listed below are T cell receptor beta chains from one sample, sequenced in a study of T cells in Graves' hyperthyroidism and ophthalmopathy. TCRdb used MiXCR to reprocess the multiplex PCR reads, holding one entry per CDR3 protein. In the table there are around 800,000 distinct CDR3 sequences, roughly 37% of which are singletons. Sequencing used blood. All receptors come from a man aged 18 to 35 with Graves' hyperthyroidism. CDR3s include the opening cysteine and the closing phenylalanine or tryptophan. The order of the fields is J gene, V gene, clone size, D gene, CDR3 protein, CDR3 DNA. The D gene is left open where the match is weak. Size is omitted from some rows. Given values are once, few, many or a class for expanded clones.

j_gene: TRBJ1-1
v_gene: TRBV7-2
abundance: once
d_gene: NA
CDR3aa: CASSSATGRNTEAFF
CDR3nt: TGTGCCAGCAGCTCTGCGACAGGAAGAAACACTGAAGCTTTCTTT

j_gene: TRBJ2-7
v_gene: TRBV6-6
abundance: NA
d_gene: NA
CDR3aa: CASSDDRPEQYF
CDR3nt: TGTGCCAGCAGTGACGACAGGCCCGAGCAGTACTTC

j_gene: TRBJ1-2
v_gene: TRBV7-2
abundance: NA
d_gene: NA
CDR3aa: CASSPNNYGYTF
CDR3nt: TGTGCCAGCAGCCCGAACAACTATGGCTACACCTTC

j_gene: TRBJ2-2
v_gene: TRBV4-2
abundance: NA
d_gene: TRBD2
CDR3aa: CASSPSSGGNTGELFF
CDR3nt: TGTGCCAGCAGCCCTTCTAGCGGGGGGAACACCGGGGAGCTGTTTTTT

j_gene: TRBJ1-1
v_gene: TRBV12-3/TRBV12-4
abundance: NA
d_gene: NA
CDR3aa: CASSPGDDTEAFF
CDR3nt: TGTGCCAGCTCACCAGGGGATGACACTGAAGCTTTCTTT

j_gene: TRBJ1-4
v_gene: TRBV6-5
abundance: few
d_gene: NA
CDR3aa: CASRKRNEKLFF
CDR3nt: TGTGCCAGCAGAAAACGGAATGAAAAACTGTTTTTT

j_gene: TRBJ2-5
v_gene: TRBV5-1
abundance: NA
d_gene: TRBD1
CDR3aa: CASSWGTGGGQETQYF
CDR3nt: TGCGCCAGCAGCTGGGGGACAGGGGGCGGCCAAGAGACCCAGTACTTC

j_gene: TRBJ2-7
v_gene: TRBV14
abundance: NA
d_gene: NA
CDR3aa: CASSQFSHYEQYF
CDR3nt: TGTGCCAGCAGCCAATTTAGTCACTACGAGCAGTACTTC

j_gene: TRBJ2-7
v_gene: TRBV20-1
abundance: NA
d_gene: NA
CDR3aa: CSASSGPGEQYF
CDR3nt: TGCAGTGCCTCCAGCGGGCCGGGGGAGCAGTACTTC

j_gene: TRBJ2-7
v_gene: TRBV29-1
abundance: NA
d_gene: NA
CDR3aa: CSVSTVAYEQYF
CDR3nt: TGCAGCGTTAGTACAGTGGCCTACGAGCAGTACTTC

j_gene: TRBJ2-5
v_gene: TRBV24-1
abundance: NA
d_gene: NA
CDR3aa: CATSDLRGGATQYF
CDR3nt: TGTGCCACCAGTGATTTGAGAGGGGGAGCGACCCAGTACTTC

j_gene: TRBJ2-3
v_gene: TRBV2
abundance: few
d_gene: NA
CDR3aa: CASTPDTDTQYF
CDR3nt: TGTGCCAGCACCCCCGACACAGATACGCAGTATTTT

j_gene: TRBJ1-1
v_gene: TRBV10-3
abundance: NA
d_gene: TRBD1
CDR3aa: CAISESDRGPPEAFF
CDR3nt: TGTGCCATCAGTGAGTCGGACAGGGGCCCGCCGGAAGCTTTCTTT

j_gene: TRBJ2-7
v_gene: TRBV5-6
abundance: NA
d_gene: NA
CDR3aa: CASSFSWETYEQYF
CDR3nt: TGTGCCAGCAGCTTTTCGTGGGAGACCTACGAGCAGTACTTC

j_gene: TRBJ2-2
v_gene: TRBV29-1
abundance: few
d_gene: NA
CDR3aa: CSVVDLDTGELFF
CDR3nt: TGCAGCGTTGTAGACTTGGACACCGGGGAGCTGTTTTTT

j_gene: TRBJ2-2
v_gene: TRBV7-9
abundance: NA
d_gene: TRBD1
CDR3aa: CAGSHLGGQVNTGELFF
CDR3nt: TGTGCCGGCAGCCACTTGGGGGGACAGGTTAACACCGGGGAGCTGTTTTTT

j_gene: TRBJ1-2
v_gene: TRBV5-8
abundance: many
d_gene: NA
CDR3aa: CASSGQSGYGYTF
CDR3nt: TGTGCCAGCAGCGGACAAAGTGGATATGGCTACACCTTC

j_gene: TRBJ1-1
v_gene: TRBV4-1
abundance: NA
d_gene: NA
CDR3aa: CASSPGWGRGTEAFF
CDR3nt: TGCGCCAGCAGTCCGGGCTGGGGGCGCGGGACTGAAGCTTTCTTT

j_gene: TRBJ2-7
v_gene: TRBV6-5
abundance: NA
d_gene: NA
CDR3aa: CASSPRDTSYEQYF
CDR3nt: TGTGCCAGCAGTCCTCGGGACACTTCCTACGAGCAGTACTTC

j_gene: TRBJ1-4
v_gene: TRBV13
abundance: NA
d_gene: NA
CDR3aa: CASSSPEWGEKLFF
CDR3nt: TGTGCCAGCAGCTCCCCGGAGTGGGGTGAAAAACTGTTTTTT

j_gene: TRBJ2-3
v_gene: TRBV11-2
abundance: NA
d_gene: NA
CDR3aa: CASSPMTDTQYF
CDR3nt: TGTGCCAGCAGCCCCATGACAGATACGCAGTATTTT

j_gene: TRBJ1-5
v_gene: TRBV12-3/TRBV12-4
abundance: few
d_gene: NA
CDR3aa: CASSPGSYQPQHF
CDR3nt: TGTGCCAGCAGTCCCGGCAGTTATCAGCCCCAGCATTTT

j_gene: TRBJ1-5
v_gene: TRBV20-1
abundance: few
d_gene: NA
CDR3aa: CSARDSDYYQPQHF
CDR3nt: TGCAGTGCTAGAGATTCGGACTACTATCAGCCCCAGCATTTT

j_gene: TRBJ2-7
v_gene: TRBV7-2
abundance: few
d_gene: NA
CDR3aa: CASSFQHYEQYF
CDR3nt: TGTGCCAGCAGCTTTCAGCACTACGAGCAGTACTTC

j_gene: TRBJ1-5
v_gene: TRBV20-1
abundance: NA
d_gene: NA
CDR3aa: CSARDSGSGETQHF
CDR3nt: TGCAGTGCTAGAGATAGCGGGAGCGGGGAGACCCAGCATTTT

j_gene: TRBJ2-5
v_gene: TRBV7-3
abundance: NA
d_gene: TRBD2
CDR3aa: CASSLTGTSVQETQYF
CDR3nt: TGTGCCAGCAGCTTAACCGGGACTAGCGTTCAAGAGACCCAGTACTTC

j_gene: TRBJ2-7
v_gene: TRBV7-2
abundance: NA
d_gene: TRBD2
CDR3aa: CASSPRWTSGGPNHEQYF
CDR3nt: TGTGCCAGCAGCCCCAGATGGACTAGCGGGGGGCCGAACCACGAGCAGTACTTC

j_gene: TRBJ2-5
v_gene: TRBV19
abundance: many
d_gene: TRBD2
CDR3aa: CATGLAGVRKETQYF
CDR3nt: TGTGCAACGGGACTAGCGGGAGTCCGAAAGGAGACCCAGTACTTC

j_gene: TRBJ2-7
v_gene: TRBV11-2
abundance: NA
d_gene: NA
CDR3aa: CASSLTIHEQYF
CDR3nt: TGTGCCAGCAGCTTAACTATTCACGAGCAGTACTTC

j_gene: TRBJ2-7
v_gene: TRBV12-3/TRBV12-4
abundance: NA
d_gene: TRBD2
CDR3aa: CASSLAGGLFHSYEQYF
CDR3nt: TGTGCCAGCAGCCTGGCGGGGGGACTTTTTCACTCCTACGAGCAGTACTTC

j_gene: TRBJ1-5
v_gene: TRBV9
abundance: NA
d_gene: NA
CDR3aa: CASSVDGEKPQHF
CDR3nt: TGTGCCAGCAGCGTAGATGGGGAGAAGCCCCAGCATTTT